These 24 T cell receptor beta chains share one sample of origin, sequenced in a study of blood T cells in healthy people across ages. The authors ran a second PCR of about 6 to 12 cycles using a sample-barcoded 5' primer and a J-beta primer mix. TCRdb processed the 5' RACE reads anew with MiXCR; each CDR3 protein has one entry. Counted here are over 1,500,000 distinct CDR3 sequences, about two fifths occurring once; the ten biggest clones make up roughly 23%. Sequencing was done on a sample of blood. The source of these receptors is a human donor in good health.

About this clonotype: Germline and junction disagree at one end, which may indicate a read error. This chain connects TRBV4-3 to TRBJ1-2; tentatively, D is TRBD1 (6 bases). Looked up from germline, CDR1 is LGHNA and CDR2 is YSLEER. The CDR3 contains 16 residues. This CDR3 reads CASSQDQQGTNYDYTF. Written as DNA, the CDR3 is TGCGCCAGCAGCCAAGATCAACAGGGCACTAACTATGACTACACCTTC.

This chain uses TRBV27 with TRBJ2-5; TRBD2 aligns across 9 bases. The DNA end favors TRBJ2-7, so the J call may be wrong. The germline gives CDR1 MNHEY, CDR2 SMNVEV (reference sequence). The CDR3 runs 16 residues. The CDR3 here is CASSGVQAGGLYEQYF. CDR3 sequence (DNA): TGTGCCAGCAGTGGGGTCCAGGCGGGGGGGCTCTACGAGCAGTACTTC.

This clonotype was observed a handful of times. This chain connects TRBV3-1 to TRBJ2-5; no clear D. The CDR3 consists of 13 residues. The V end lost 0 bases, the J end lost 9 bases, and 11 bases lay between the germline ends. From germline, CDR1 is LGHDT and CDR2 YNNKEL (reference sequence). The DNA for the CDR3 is TGTGCCAGCAGCCAAGATCAAGTGTTTTCCCAGTACTTC. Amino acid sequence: CASSQDQVFSQYF.

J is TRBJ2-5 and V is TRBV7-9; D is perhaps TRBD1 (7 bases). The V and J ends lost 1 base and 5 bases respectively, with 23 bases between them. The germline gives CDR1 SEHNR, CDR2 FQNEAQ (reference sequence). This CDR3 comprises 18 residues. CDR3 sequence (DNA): TGTGCCAGCAGCTTAGTTTACTCCGGGACGGAGGGGGCCGAGACCCAGTACTTC. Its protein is CASSLVYSGTEGAETQYF.

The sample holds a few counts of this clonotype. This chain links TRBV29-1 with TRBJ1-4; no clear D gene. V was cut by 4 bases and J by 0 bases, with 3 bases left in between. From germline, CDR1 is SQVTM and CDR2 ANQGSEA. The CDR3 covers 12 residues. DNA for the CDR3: TGCAGCGTTGCGTCAACTAATGAAAAACTGTTTTTT. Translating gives CSVASTNEKLFF.

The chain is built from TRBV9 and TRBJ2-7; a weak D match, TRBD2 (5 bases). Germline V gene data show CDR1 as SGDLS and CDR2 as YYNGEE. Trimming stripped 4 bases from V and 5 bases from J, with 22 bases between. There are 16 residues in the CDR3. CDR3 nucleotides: TGTGCCAGCAGCCCACGGGAAGGCAGAGTGTGGGACGAGCAGTACTTC. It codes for CASSPREGRVWDEQYF.

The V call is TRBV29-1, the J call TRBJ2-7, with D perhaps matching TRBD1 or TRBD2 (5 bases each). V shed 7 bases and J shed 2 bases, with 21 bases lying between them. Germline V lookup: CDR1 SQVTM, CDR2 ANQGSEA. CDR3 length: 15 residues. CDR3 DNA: TGCAGCGCTGGAAGCCCCGGGGCCGGGGCCTACGAGCAGTACTTC. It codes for CSAGSPGAGAYEQYF.

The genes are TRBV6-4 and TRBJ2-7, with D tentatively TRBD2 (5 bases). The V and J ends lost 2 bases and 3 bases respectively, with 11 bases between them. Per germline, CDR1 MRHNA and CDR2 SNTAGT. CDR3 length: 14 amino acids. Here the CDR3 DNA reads TGTGCCAGCAGTGACGAGGGAAATGTCTACGAGCAGTACTTC. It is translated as CASSDEGNVYEQYF.

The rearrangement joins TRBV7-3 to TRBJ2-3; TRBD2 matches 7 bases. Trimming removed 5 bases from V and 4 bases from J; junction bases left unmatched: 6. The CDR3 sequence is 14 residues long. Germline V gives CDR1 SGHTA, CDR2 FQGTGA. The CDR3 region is CASSPTSFPDTQYF. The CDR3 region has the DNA TGTGCCAGCAGCCCGACTAGCTTCCCAGATACGCAGTATTTT.

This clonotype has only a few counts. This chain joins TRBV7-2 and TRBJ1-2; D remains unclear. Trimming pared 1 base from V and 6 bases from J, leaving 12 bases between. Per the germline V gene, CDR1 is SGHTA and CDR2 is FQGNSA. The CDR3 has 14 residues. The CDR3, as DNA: TGTGCCAGCAGCTTAGTAGAGGGTCCCCATGGCTACACCTTC. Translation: CASSLVEGPHGYTF.

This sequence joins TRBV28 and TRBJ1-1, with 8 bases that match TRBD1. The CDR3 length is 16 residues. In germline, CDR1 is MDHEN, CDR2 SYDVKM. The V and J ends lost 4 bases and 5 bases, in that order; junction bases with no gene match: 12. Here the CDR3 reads CASSSPLGQGRTEAFF. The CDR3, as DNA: TGTGCCAGCAGTTCCCCCCTAGGACAGGGAAGGACTGAAGCTTTCTTT.

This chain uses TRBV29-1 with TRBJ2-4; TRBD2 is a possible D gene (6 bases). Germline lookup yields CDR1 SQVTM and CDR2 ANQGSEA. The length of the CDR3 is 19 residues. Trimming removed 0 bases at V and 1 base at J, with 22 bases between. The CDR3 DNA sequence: TGCAGCGTTGAAGATCCCGGCTGGGGGGTTGAGGGTGCCAAAAACATTCAGTACTTC. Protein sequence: CSVEDPGWGVEGAKNIQYF.

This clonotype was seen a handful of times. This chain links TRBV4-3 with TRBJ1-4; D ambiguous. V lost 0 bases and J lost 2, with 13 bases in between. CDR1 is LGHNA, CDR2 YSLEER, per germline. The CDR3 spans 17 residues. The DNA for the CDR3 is TGCGCCAGCAGCCAAGATCAGGTGGCAAATACTAATGAAAAACTGTTTTTT. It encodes CASSQDQVANTNEKLFF.

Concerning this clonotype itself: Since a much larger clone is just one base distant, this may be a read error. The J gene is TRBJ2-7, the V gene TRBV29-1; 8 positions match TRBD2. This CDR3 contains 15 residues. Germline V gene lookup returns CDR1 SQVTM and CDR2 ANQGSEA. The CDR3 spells CSVEVERGPDYERYF. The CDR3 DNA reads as TGCAGCGTTGAGGTGGAGCGGGGGCCCGACTACGAGCGGTACTTC.

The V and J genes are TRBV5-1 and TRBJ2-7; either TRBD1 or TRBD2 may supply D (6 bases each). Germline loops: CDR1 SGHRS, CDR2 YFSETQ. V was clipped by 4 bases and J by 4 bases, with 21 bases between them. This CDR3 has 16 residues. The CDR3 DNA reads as TGCGCCAGCAGCCCCATCGCCGGGGGCTCGGGGTACGAGCAGTACTTC. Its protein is CASSPIAGGSGYEQYF.

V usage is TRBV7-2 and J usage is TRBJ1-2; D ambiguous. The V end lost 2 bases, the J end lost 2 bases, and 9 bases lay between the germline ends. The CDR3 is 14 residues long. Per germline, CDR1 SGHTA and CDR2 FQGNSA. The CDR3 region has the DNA TGTGCCAGCAGCTTACGGGATCCCAACTATGGCTACACCTTC. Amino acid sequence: CASSLRDPNYGYTF.

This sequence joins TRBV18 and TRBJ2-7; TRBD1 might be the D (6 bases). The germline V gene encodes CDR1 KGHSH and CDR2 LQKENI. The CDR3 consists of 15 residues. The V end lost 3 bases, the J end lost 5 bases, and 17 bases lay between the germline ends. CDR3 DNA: TGTGCCAGCTCACCCTTGGCAGGGGCCACCGACGAGCAGTACTTC. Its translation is CASSPLAGATDEQYF.

Here the CDR3 reads CSASNSGYNEQFF. The CDR3 nucleotides read TGCAGTGCTAGCAATAGCGGATACAATGAGCAGTTCTTC. The rearrangement links TRBV20-1 to TRBJ2-1, with D tentatively TRBD2 (6 bases). The ends were cut back, 3 bases at V and 4 bases at J, with 10 bases in the middle. The CDR3 runs 13 residues. CDR1 and CDR2 from the germline V gene are DFQATT and SNEGSKA (reference sequence).

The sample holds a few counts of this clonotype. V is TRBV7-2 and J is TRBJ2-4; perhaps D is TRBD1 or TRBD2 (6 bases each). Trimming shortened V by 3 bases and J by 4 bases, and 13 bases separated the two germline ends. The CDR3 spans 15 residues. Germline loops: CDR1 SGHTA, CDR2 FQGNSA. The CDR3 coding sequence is TGTGCCAGCAGCTTGGCGGGGCAGGGGAAAAACATTCAGTACTTC. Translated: CASSLAGQGKNIQYF.

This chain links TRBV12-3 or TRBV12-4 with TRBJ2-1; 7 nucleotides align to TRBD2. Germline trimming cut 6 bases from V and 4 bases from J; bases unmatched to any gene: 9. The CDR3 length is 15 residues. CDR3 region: CASSPRGRVYNEQFF. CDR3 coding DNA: TGTGCCAGCAGCCCGAGAGGGAGGGTATACAATGAGCAGTTCTTC.

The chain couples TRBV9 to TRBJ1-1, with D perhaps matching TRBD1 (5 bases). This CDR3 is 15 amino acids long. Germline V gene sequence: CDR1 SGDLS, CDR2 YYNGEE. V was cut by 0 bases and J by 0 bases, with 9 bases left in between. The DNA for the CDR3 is TGTGCCAGCAGCGTAGACACGGGGGTGAACACTGAAGCTTTCTTT. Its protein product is CASSVDTGVNTEAFF.

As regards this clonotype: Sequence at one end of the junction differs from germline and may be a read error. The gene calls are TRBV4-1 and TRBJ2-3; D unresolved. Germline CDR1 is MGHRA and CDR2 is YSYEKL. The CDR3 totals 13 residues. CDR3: CASSQDLYHTQYF. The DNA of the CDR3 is TGCGCCAGCAGTCAAGATCTCTATCATACGCAGTATTTT.

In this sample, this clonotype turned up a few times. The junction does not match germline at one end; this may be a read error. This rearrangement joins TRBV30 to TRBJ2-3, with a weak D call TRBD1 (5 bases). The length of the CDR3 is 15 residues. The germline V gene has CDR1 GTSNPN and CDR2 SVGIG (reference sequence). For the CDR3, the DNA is TGTGCCTGTACCATGGGGCCCTCCATCACAGATGCGCAGTATTTT. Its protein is CACTMGPSITDAQYF. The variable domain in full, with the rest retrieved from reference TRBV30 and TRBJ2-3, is SQTIHQWPATLVQPVGSPLSLECTVEGTSNPNLYWYRQAAGRGLQLLFYSVGIGQISSEVPQNLSASRPQDRQFILSSKKLLLSDSGFYLCACTMGPSITDAQYFGPGTRLTVL.

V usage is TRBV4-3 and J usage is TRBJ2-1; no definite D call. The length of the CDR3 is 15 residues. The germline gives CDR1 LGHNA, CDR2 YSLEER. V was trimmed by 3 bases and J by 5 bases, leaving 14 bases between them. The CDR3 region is CASSQVRESHNEQFF. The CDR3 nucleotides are TGCGCCAGCAGCCAGGTGCGTGAGTCCCACAATGAGCAGTTCTTC.